These T cell receptor beta chains were read from a single sample in a study of blood T cell repertoires in COVID-19. Assay used: immunoSEQ multiplex PCR; TCRdb lists only in-frame clones, some missing. The data hold about 220,000 clones, with about nine tenths observed a single time. Sequenced material: peripheral blood. The receptors were sampled from a man aged 30-40 years who had recovered from COVID-19. CDR3s leave out the opening cysteine and the closing phenylalanine or tryptophan.

v_gene,j_gene,CDR3aa
TRBV19,TRBJ2-7,ASSRDRGYEQY
TRBV6-4,TRBJ2-3,ASSRGISTDTQY
TRBV19,TRBJ2-6,ASSISGRGLPGANVLT
TRBV7-9,TRBJ1-5,ASSVSGQGGQPQH
TRBV5-1,TRBJ2-7,ASGKGVGEQY
TRBV6-5,TRBJ2-3,AIKTRRGGTDTQY
TRBV7-2,TRBJ2-3,ASSLTSGGSTDTQY
TRBV5-5,TRBJ2-1,ASSFQEYNEQF
TRBV24-1,TRBJ1-2,ATSGQGHGYGYT
TRBV7-6,TRBJ1-2,ASSSRDRDYGYT
TRBV18,TRBJ2-2,ASSIGRRADAGELF
TRBV18,TRBJ1-2,ASSGTAGYGYT
TRBV6-2/TRBV6-3,TRBJ2-7,ASSGTSFYEQY
TRBV5-1,TRBJ1-1,ASSLRDMNTEAF
TRBV18,TRBJ1-2,ASSPQQGLAYGYT
TRBV6-5,TRBJ2-7,ASSSVRSYTLEQY
TRBV18,TRBJ2-2,ASSTAGLNTGELF
TRBV7-2,TRBJ1-1,ASSPAGLNTEAF
TRBV19,TRBJ2-7,ASSTGTGSYEQY
TRBV4-3,TRBJ1-2,ASSQDAGALGYGYT
TRBV5-6,TRBJ1-2,ASSLGGPFYGYT
TRBV7-8,TRBJ1-1,ASSLWGMDTEAF
TRBV6-5,TRBJ1-3,ASSYQDRYSGNTIY
TRBV6-2/TRBV6-3,TRBJ2-7,ASSYSTGSSY
TRBV3-1/TRBV3-2,TRBJ2-7,ASSGQPSSYEQY
TRBV19,TRBJ2-1,ASNPGLAHYNEQF
TRBV5-4,TRBJ2-2,ASSSAGVNTGELF
TRBV12-3/TRBV12-4,TRBJ1-2,ASSLGDRYGYT
TRBV3-1/TRBV3-2,TRBJ1-2,ASSDTGGGYGYT
TRBV11-2,TRBJ1-1,ASSPWDRGWSREAF
TRBV27,TRBJ1-5,ASSLRDRGQPQH
TRBV5-1,TRBJ2-6,ASSSQGRARSGANVLT
TRBV19,TRBJ2-2,ASTRWGVTGELF
TRBV2,TRBJ1-6,ASTRQGANSYNSPLH
TRBV6-4,TRBJ1-2,ASSPTDRMDYGYT
TRBV10-1,TRBJ2-3,ASRGQGADTQY
TRBV6-5,TRBJ1-5,ASSYGGQGNQPQH
TRBV29-1,TRBJ1-5,SVALEANQPQH
TRBV27,TRBJ1-2,ASSLIPSGGYT
TRBV7-6,TRBJ2-7,ASSRGGAREQY
TRBV3-1/TRBV3-2,TRBJ1-2,ASSLGQSYGYT
TRBV28,TRBJ2-3,ASSFVPADTQY
TRBV4-3,TRBJ2-3,ASSQVASGGGTDTQY
TRBV4-3,TRBJ2-1,ASSHSKGDEQF
TRBV6-5,TRBJ2-2,ATQGTGELF
TRBV4-2,TRBJ1-1,ASSQARDRGTEAF
TRBV6-5,TRBJ1-4,ASNNPGRLNEKLF
TRBV19,TRBJ2-2,ASSPPDRVSTGELF
TRBV24-1,TRBJ2-2,ATTSGGIPGELF